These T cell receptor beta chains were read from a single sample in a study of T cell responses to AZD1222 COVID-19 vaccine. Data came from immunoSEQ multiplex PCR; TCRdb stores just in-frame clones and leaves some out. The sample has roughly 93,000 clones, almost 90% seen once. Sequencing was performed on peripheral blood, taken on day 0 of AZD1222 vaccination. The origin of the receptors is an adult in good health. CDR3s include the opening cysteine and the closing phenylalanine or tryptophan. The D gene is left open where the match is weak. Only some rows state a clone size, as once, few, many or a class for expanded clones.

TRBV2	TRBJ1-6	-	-	CASSDRGRPTNSPLHF	TGTGCCAGCAGTGATAGAGGCAGGCCTACTAATTCACCCCTCCACTTT
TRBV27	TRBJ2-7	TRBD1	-	CASSSLVGTGTLEQYF	TGTGCCAGCAGTTCCCTCGTGGGGACAGGGACCCTCGAGCAGTACTTC
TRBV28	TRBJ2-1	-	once	CASSYGLREYNEQFF	TGTGCCAGCAGTTACGGCTTGCGGGAATACAATGAGCAGTTCTTC
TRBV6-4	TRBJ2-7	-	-	CASSDLAEPSPYEQYF	TGTGCCAGCAGTGACTTAGCGGAGCCGTCCCCTTACGAGCAGTACTTC
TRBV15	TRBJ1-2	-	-	CATSSFRDINYGYTF	TGTGCCACCAGCAGTTTTCGGGACATTAACTATGGCTACACCTTC
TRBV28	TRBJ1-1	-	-	CASSLNRPFNGAFF	TGTGCCAGCAGTTTGAATAGGCCCTTCAATGGAGCTTTCTTT
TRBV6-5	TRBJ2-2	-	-	CASSPQGDTGELFF	TGTGCCAGCAGTCCCCAGGGCGACACCGGGGAGCTGTTTTTT
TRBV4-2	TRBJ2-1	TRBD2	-	CASSQDTSGSYNEQFF	TGTGCCAGCAGCCAAGACACTAGCGGGAGCTACAATGAGCAGTTCTTC
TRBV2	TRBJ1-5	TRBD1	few	CASSEARGQGGQPQHF	TGTGCCAGCAGTGAGGCTCGGGGACAGGGTGGCCAGCCCCAGCATTTT
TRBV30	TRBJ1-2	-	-	CAWSGGPGYTF	TGTGCCTGGAGCGGAGGCCCCGGCTACACCTTC
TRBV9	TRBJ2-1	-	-	CASSVSQRNNNEQFF	TGTGCCAGCAGCGTGTCCCAGAGGAATAACAATGAGCAGTTCTTC
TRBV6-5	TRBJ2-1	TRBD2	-	CASSSGTSGTNEQFF	TGTGCCAGCAGTTCCGGGACTAGCGGGACCAATGAGCAGTTCTTC
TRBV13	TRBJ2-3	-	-	CASSSQPTSTDTQYF	TGTGCCAGCAGCTCTCAGCCGACCAGCACAGATACGCAGTATTTT
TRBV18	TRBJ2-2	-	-	CASSPPGTVTGELFF	TGTGCCAGCTCACCACCGGGGACTGTCACCGGGGAGCTGTTTTTT
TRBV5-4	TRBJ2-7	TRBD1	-	CASSLGGQGVHEQYF	TGTGCCAGCAGCCTCGGGGGACAGGGGGTACACGAGCAGTACTTC
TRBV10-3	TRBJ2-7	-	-	CAISDGVSYEQYF	TGTGCCATCAGTGATGGGGTCTCCTACGAGCAGTACTTC
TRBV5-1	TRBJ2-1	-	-	CASSTGLGGHYNEQFF	TGCGCCAGCAGCACAGGGCTCGGCGGGCACTACAATGAGCAGTTCTTC
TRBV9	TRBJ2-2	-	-	CASSVGVGGRSTGELFF	TGTGCCAGCAGCGTAGGGGTCGGGGGGCGTAGCACCGGGGAGCTGTTTTTT
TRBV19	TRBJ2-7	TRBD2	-	CASSSASGYEQCF	TGTGCCAGTAGTTCTGCTAGCGGCTACGAGCAGTGCTTC
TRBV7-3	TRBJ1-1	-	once	CASSLRAGDTEAFF	TGTGCCAGCAGCCTCCGGGCTGGAGACACTGAAGCTTTCTTT
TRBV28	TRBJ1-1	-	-	CASSLWGRRTANTEAFF	TGTGCCAGCAGTTTATGGGGAAGGCGGACAGCGAACACTGAAGCTTTCTTT
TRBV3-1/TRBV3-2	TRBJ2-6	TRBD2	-	CASSPAGAGISGANVLTF	TGTGCCAGCAGCCCCGCGGGAGCGGGTATCTCTGGGGCCAACGTCCTGACTTTC
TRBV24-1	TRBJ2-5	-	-	CATMIGETQYF	TGTGCCACCATGATAGGGGAGACCCAGTACTTC
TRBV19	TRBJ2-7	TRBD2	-	CASSGEASGTYEQYF	TGTGCCAGTAGTGGGGAGGCTAGCGGAACCTACGAGCAGTACTTC
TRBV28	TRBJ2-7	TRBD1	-	CASAGTGQRVVYEQYF	TGTGCCAGCGCCGGGACAGGGCAAAGAGTTGTCTACGAGCAGTACTTC
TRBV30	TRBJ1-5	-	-	CAWGQGLDQPQHF	TGTGCCTGGGGGCAGGGGCTGGATCAGCCCCAGCATTTT
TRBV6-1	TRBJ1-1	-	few	CASSEPGSNTEAFF	TGTGCCAGCAGTGAACCCGGGTCGAACACTGAAGCTTTCTTT
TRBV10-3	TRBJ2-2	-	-	CATARRGDTGELFF	TGTGCCACCGCCCGCCGGGGTGACACCGGGGAGCTGTTTTTT
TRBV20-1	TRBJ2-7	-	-	CSARDRHEQYF	TGCAGTGCTAGAGATCGGCACGAGCAGTACTTC
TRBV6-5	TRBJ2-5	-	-	CASRFTSQETQYF	TGTGCCAGCAGATTCACTAGTCAAGAGACCCAGTACTTC
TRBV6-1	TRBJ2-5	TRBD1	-	CASSDNRGLQETQYF	TGTGCCAGCAGTGATAACAGGGGTCTCCAAGAGACCCAGTACTTC
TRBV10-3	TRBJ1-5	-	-	CAISAEGNQPQHF	TGTGCCATCAGTGCGGAGGGAAATCAGCCCCAGCATTTT
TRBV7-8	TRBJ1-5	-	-	CASSRQVGNQPQHF	TGTGCCAGCAGCCGACAGGTTGGGAATCAGCCCCAGCATTTT
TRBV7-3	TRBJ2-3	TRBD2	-	CASSQYSGKDTQYF	TGTGCCAGCAGCCAATATAGCGGGAAAGATACGCAGTATTTT
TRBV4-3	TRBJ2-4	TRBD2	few	CASSQDWWGGAKNIQYF	TGCGCCAGCAGCCAAGATTGGTGGGGGGGAGCCAAAAACATTCAGTACTTC
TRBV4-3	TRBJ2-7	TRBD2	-	CASSQDWPAGPYEQYF	TGCGCCAGCAGCCAAGATTGGCCAGCGGGGCCCTACGAGCAGTACTTC
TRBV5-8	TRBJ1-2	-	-	CASGPDDRLYGYTF	TGTGCCAGCGGACCCGACGACAGGCTGTATGGCTACACCTTC
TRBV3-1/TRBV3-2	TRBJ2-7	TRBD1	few	CASSQWTGREQYF	TGTGCCAGCAGCCAATGGACAGGGCGGGAGCAGTACTTC
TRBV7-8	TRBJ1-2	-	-	CASSLRRVQYPYGYTF	TGTGCCAGCAGTTTAAGGAGGGTACAGTACCCCTATGGCTACACCTTC
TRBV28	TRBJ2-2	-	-	CATRGGSSGELFF	TGTGCCACCAGGGGCGGGAGTAGCGGGGAGCTGTTTTTT
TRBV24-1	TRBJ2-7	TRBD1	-	CATSDRQGGSYEQYF	TGTGCCACCAGTGACAGACAGGGTGGCTCCTACGAGCAGTACTTC
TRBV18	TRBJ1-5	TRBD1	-	CASSSQPGQGNQPQHF	TGTGCCAGCTCATCCCAACCCGGACAGGGCAATCAGCCCCAGCATTTT
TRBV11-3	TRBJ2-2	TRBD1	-	CASSSGGNTGELFF	TGTGCCAGCAGCTCAGGGGGGAACACCGGGGAGCTGTTTTTT
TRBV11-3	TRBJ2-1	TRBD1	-	CASSLEVRDRGTNEQFF	TGTGCCAGCAGCTTAGAGGTCCGGGACAGGGGGACGAATGAGCAGTTCTTC
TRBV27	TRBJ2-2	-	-	CASSLSQPLASLNTGELFF	TGTGCCAGCAGTTTATCGCAACCGTTGGCTAGCTTGAACACCGGGGAGCTGTTTTTT
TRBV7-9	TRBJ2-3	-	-	CASVNDGSTDTQYF	TGTGCCAGCGTGAACGATGGTAGCACAGATACGCAGTATTTT
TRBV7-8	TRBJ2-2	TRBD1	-	CASSWGAQGAGGELFF	TGTGCCAGCAGCTGGGGGGCACAGGGGGCCGGCGGGGAGCTGTTTTTT
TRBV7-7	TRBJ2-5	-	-	CASSLGLADQETQYF	TGTGCTAGCAGCTTAGGTTTGGCGGACCAAGAGACCCAGTACTTC
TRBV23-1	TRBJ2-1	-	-	CASQKCFGGPYNEQFF	TGCGCCAGCCAGAAGTGTTTCGGGGGACCGTACAATGAGCAGTTCTTC
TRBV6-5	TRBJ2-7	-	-	CASSTTYEQYF	TGTGCCAGCAGTACCACCTACGAGCAGTACTTC
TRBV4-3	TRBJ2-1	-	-	CASSSGRGPRQFF	TGCGCCAGCAGCTCCGGCCGGGGCCCCAGGCAGTTCTTC
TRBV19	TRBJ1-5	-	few	CASSDPQQPQHF	TGTGCCAGTAGTGATCCTCAGCAGCCCCAGCATTTT
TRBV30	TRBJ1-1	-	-	CAWTGPRATEAFF	TGTGCCTGGACCGGGCCCCGGGCCACTGAAGCTTTCTTT
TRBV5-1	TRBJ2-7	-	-	CASSQTRGRSSYEQYF	TGCGCCAGCAGCCAAACTCGGGGCCGGAGCTCCTACGAGCAGTACTTC
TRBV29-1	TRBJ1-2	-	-	CSGEEGYTF	TGCAGTGGGGAGGAGGGCTACACCTTC
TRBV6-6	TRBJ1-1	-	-	CASSYNGLMNTEAFF	TGTGCCAGCAGTTACAATGGACTCATGAACACTGAAGCTTTCTTT